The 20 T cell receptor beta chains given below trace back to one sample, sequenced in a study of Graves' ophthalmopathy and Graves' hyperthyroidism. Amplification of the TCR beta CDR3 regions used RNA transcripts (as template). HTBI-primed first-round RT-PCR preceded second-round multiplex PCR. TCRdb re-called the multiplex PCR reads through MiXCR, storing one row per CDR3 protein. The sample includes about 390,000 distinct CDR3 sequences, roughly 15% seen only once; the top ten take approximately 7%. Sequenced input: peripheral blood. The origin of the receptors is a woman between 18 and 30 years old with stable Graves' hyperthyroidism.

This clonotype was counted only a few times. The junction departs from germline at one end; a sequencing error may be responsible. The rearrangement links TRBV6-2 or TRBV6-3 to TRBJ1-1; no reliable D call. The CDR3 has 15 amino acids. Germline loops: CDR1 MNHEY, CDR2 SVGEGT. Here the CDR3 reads CASRPGWVANTEAFF. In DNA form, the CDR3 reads TGTGCCAGCAGACCCGGGTGGGTCGCGAACACTGAGGCTTTCTTT.

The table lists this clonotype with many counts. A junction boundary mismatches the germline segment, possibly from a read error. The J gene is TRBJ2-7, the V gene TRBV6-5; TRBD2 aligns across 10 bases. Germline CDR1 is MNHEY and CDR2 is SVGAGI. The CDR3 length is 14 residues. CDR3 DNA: TGTGCCAGCAGTTCGGCTAGCGGGAGCTACGGGCAGTACTTC. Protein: CASSSASGSYGQYF.

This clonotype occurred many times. CDR3 in amino acids: CASSFEGAVDTGELFF. Here the CDR3 DNA reads TGTGCCAGCAGTTTCGAAGGGGCAGTGGACACCGGGGAGCTGTTTTTT. J is TRBJ2-2 and V is TRBV6-5; maybe TRBD1 (5 bases). Per the germline V gene, CDR1 is MNHEY and CDR2 is SVGAGI. This CDR3 region has 16 residues. Trimming took off 4 bases at V and 3 bases at J, with 15 bases between the two ends.

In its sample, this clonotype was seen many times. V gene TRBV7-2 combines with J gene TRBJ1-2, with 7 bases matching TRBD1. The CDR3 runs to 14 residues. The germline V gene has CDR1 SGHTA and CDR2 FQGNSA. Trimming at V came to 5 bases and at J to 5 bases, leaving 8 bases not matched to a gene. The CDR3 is CASSPRTGPYGYTF. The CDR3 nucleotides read TGTGCCAGCAGCCCGAGGACAGGACCTTATGGCTACACCTTC. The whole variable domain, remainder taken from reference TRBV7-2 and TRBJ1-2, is GAGVSQSPSNKVTEKGKDVELRCDPISGHTALYWYRQSLGQGLEFLIYFQGNSAPDKSGLPSDRFSAERTGGSVSTLTIQRTQQEDSAVYLCASSPRTGPYGYTFGSGTRLTVV.

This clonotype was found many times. CDR3 sequence: CASSQDSTYEQYF. CDR3 in DNA: TGCGCCAGCAGCCAAGACTCGACCTACGAGCAGTACTTC. This rearrangement joins TRBV4-1 to TRBJ2-7, with no clear D. Germline assignment: CDR1 MGHRA and CDR2 YSYEKL. The CDR3 is 13 residues long. The ends were cut back, 0 bases at V and 2 bases at J, with 5 bases in the middle.

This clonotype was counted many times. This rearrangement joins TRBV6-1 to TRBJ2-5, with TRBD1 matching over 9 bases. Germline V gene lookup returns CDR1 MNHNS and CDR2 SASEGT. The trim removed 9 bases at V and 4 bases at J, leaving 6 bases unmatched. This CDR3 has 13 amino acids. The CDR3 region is CASYRGHGETQYF. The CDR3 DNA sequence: TGTGCCAGTTACAGGGGGCATGGAGAGACCCAGTACTTC.

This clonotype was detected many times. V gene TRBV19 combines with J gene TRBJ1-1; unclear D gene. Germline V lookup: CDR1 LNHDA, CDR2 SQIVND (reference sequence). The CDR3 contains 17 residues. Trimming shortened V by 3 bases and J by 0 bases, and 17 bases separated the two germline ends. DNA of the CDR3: TGTGCCAGTAGTATGATATCGGGGTTCGGAGTGAACACTGAAGCTTTCTTT. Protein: CASSMISGFGVNTEAFF.

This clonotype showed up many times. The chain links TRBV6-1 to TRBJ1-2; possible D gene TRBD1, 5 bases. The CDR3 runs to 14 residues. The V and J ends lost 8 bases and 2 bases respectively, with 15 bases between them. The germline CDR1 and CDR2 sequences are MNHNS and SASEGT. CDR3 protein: CASLDPGGNYGYTF. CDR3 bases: TGTGCCAGCTTAGATCCGGGGGGGAACTATGGCTACACCTTC.

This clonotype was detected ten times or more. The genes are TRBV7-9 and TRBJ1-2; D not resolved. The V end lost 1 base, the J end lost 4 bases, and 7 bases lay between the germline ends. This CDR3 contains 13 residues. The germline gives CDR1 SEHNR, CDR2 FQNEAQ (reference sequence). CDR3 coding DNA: TGTGCCAGCAGCTTAGGGCAGGTCTATGGCTACACCTTC. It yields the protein CASSLGQVYGYTF.

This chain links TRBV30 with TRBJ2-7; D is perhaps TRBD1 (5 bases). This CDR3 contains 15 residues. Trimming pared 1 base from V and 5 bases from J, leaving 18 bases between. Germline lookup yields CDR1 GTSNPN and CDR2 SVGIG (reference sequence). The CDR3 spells CAWSAGGSGADEQYF. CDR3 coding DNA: TGTGCCTGGAGTGCCGGCGGATCTGGGGCCGACGAGCAGTACTTC.

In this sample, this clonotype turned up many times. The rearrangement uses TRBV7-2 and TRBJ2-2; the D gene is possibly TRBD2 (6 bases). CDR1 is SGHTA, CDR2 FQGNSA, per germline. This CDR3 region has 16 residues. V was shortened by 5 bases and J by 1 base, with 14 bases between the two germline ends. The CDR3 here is CASSPPLARNTGELFF. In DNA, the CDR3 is TGTGCCAGCAGCCCCCCGCTAGCGCGGAACACCGGGGAGCTGTTTTTT.

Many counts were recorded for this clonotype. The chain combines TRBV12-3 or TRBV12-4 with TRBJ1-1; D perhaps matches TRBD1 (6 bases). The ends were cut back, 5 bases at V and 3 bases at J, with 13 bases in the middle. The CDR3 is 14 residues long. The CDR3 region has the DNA TGTGCCAGCAGTAAAGGGGGGGGACACACTGAAGCTTTCTTT. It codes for CASSKGGGHTEAFF.

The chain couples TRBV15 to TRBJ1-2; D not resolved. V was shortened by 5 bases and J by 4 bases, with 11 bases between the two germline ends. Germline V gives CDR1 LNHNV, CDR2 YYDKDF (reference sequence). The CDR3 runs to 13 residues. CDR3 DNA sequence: TGTGCCACCAGCTCTGGGCACGGCTATGGCTACACCTTC. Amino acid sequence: CATSSGHGYGYTF.

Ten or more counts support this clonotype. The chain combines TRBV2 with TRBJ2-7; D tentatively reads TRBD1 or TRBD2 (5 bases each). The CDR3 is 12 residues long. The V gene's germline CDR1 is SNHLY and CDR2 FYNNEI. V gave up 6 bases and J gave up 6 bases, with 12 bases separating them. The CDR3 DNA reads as TGTGCCAGCAGAAGGGACCTGAGCGAGCAGTACTTC. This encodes CASRRDLSEQYF.

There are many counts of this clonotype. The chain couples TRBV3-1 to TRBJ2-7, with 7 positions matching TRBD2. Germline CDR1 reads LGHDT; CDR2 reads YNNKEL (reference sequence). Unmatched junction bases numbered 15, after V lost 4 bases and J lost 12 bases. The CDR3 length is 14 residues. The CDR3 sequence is CASSPGVAGSDLYF. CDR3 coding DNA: TGTGCCAGCAGCCCCGGGGTAGCGGGCTCGGATCTGTACTTC.

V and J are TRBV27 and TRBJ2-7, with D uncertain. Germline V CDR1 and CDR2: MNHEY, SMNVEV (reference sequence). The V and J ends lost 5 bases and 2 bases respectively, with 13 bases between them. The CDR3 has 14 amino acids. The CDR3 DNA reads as TGTGCCAGCAGTCCAGTCGCCCTAACCTACGAGCAGTACTTC. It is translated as CASSPVALTYEQYF.

DNA for the CDR3: TGTGCCAGCTCACCGATGGACAGGGGCGCTGAAGCTTTCTTT. Encoded protein: CASSPMDRGAEAFF. This chain joins TRBV18 and TRBJ1-1, with 9 bases fitting TRBD1. From germline, CDR1 is KGHSH and CDR2 LQKENI. The CDR3 runs to 14 residues. After removal of 3 bases from V and 6 bases from J, the junction contained 5 bases not matched to a gene.

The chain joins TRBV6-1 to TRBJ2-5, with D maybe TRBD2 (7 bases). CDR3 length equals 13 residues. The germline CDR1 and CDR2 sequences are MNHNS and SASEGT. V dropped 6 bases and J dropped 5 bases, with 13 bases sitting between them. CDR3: CASRGGGSETQYF. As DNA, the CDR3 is TGTGCCAGCAGAGGCGGGGGCTCGGAGACCCAGTACTTC.

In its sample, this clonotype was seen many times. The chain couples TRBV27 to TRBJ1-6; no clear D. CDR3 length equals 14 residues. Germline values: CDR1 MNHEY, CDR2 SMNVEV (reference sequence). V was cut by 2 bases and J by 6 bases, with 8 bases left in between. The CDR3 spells CASSLPGPNSPLHF. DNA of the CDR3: TGTGCCAGCAGTTTACCCGGGCCTAATTCACCCCTCCACTTT.

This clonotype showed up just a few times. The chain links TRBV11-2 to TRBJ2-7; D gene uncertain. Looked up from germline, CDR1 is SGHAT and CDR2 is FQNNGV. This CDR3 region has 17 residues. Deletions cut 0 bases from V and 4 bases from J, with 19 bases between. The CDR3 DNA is TGTGCCAGCAGCTTAGAATTGCTTTTCGGTACTGGGTACGAGCAGTACTTC. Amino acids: CASSLELLFGTGYEQYF.